What follows are 31 T cell receptor beta chains derived from one specimen sequenced in a study of spatial heterogeneity in lung cancer. Via MiXCR, TCRdb re-called the 5' RACE reads, giving one row per CDR3 protein. The sample records about 47,000 distinct CDR3 sequences, roughly 12% being singletons. The time point was: blood at routine non-recurrence follow-up after resection. The source was PBMCs, collected at follow-up. All receptors come from a male donor with early-stage non-small cell lung cancer.

This clonotype was seen a handful of times. This chain links TRBV12-3 or TRBV12-4 with TRBJ2-7; TRBD1 is a possible D gene (5 bases). The CDR3 runs 20 residues. The germline V and J ends were trimmed by 1 base and 2 bases, with 27 bases remaining between them. CDR3 loop: CASSLGPRTTATRSPYEQYF. DNA of the CDR3: TGTGCCAGCAGTTTAGGGCCCCGCACGACAGCGACCAGGAGCCCCTACGAGCAGTACTTC.

V is TRBV7-9 and J is TRBJ2-3; no clear D. V gave up 1 base and J gave up 5 bases, with 10 bases separating them. This CDR3 comprises 14 residues. Germline V gene sequence: CDR1 SEHNR, CDR2 FQNEAQ (reference sequence). Written as DNA, the CDR3 is TGTGCCAGCAGCTTAGGCTCCGGCGGAGATACGCAGTATTTT. This codes for CASSLGSGGDTQYF.

Concerning this clonotype itself: At one of its ends the junction is not consistent with the germline gene, which may arise from a read error. Written as DNA, the CDR3 is TGTGCCAGCAGCGGGGCCCGGGACAGGGAAGGCAATCAGCTCCAGCATTTT. Residues: CASSGARDREGNQLQHF. The chain uses TRBV7-9 and TRBJ1-5, with 9 bases lining up with TRBD1. CDR3 length: 17 amino acids. Germline V gene lookup returns CDR1 SEHNR and CDR2 FQNEAQ (reference sequence). Combining the CDR3 with reference TRBV7-9 and TRBJ1-5 gives the whole variable domain DTGVSQNPRHKITKRGQNVTFRCDPISEHNRLYWYRQTLGQGPEFLTYFQNEAQLEKSRLLSDRFSAERPKGSFSTLEIQRTEQGDSAMYLCASSGARDREGNQLQHFGDGTRLSIL.

This clonotype was counted ten times or more. The rearrangement links TRBV7-3 to TRBJ1-1; 10 nucleotides agree with TRBD1. V shed 2 bases, J shed 10 bases, and the junction held 4 bases outside the gene matches. The germline V gene has CDR1 SGHTA and CDR2 FQGTGA. CDR3 length equals 13 residues. CDR3 DNA: TGTGCCAGCAGCTTAGACAGGGGGCGCCCAGCTTTCTTT. The encoded protein is CASSLDRGRPAFF.

The V and J genes are TRBV6-1 and TRBJ2-7; 8 bases map to TRBD2. The trim removed 8 bases at V and 6 bases at J, leaving 6 bases unmatched. Germline lookup yields CDR1 MNHNS and CDR2 SASEGT. The CDR3 is 12 amino acids. DNA for the CDR3: TGTGCCAGCTCCCTCCTAGCGGGCGAGCAGTACTTC. It encodes CASSLLAGEQYF.

This clonotype was counted between two and nine times. Written as DNA, the CDR3 is TGTGCCAGTTTTAGCGGGTGGTACAATGAGCAGTTCTTC. Amino acids: CASFSGWYNEQFF. This chain links TRBV7-9 with TRBJ2-1; 7 positions match TRBD2. The CDR3 has 13 amino acids. The junction had 6 bases not matched to a gene; V was cut back by 9 bases and J by 4 bases. Per germline, CDR1 SEHNR and CDR2 FQNEAQ (reference sequence).

On this clonotype itself: This may be a read error: a much more frequent sequence differs by one nucleotide. The J gene is TRBJ1-2, the V gene TRBV5-5; D not certain. The CDR3 runs to 14 residues. In germline, CDR1 is SGHKS, CDR2 YYEKEE (reference sequence). CDR3 residues: CASSLGTANYDYTF. The CDR3, as DNA: TGTGCCAGCAGCTTGGGGACGGCTAACTATGACTACACCTTC.

This clonotype appeared a few times. CDR3 loop: CSASDSNQPQHF. For the CDR3, the DNA is TGCAGTGCTAGTGATAGCAATCAGCCCCAGCATTTT. The chain has TRBV20-1 and TRBJ1-5, with unresolved D. Germline loops: CDR1 DFQATT, CDR2 SNEGSKA (reference sequence). This CDR3 contains 12 residues. Trimming left V 3 bases short and J 0 bases short, with 3 bases between.

This clonotype has only a few counts. The chain carries TRBV6-5 and TRBJ2-4; possible D gene TRBD1, 7 bases. In germline, CDR1 is MNHEY, CDR2 SVGAGI. This CDR3 comprises 15 residues. V was shortened by 5 bases and J by 3 bases, with 14 bases between the two germline ends. The CDR3 DNA follows: TGTGCCAGCAGTGGAGGAGGGGGCGGCAAAAACATTCAGTACTTC. Protein sequence: CASSGGGGGKNIQYF.

This clonotype was detected only a few times. The V gene is TRBV28, the J gene TRBJ2-7; 8 positions match TRBD1. V trimming: 2 bases; J trimming: 5 bases; junction bases outside the gene matches: 8. CDR1 is MDHEN, CDR2 SYDVKM, per germline. The CDR3 contains 15 residues. Here the CDR3 DNA reads TGTGCCAGCAGTTTAGGGGCAGGGGGCCGCAACGAGCAGTACTTC. Residues: CASSLGAGGRNEQYF.

The sample holds a few counts of this clonotype. J is TRBJ2-7 and V is TRBV5-1, with D possibly called TRBD1 or TRBD2 (5 bases each). The germline gives CDR1 SGHRS, CDR2 YFSETQ. V was clipped by 4 bases and J by 3 bases, with 14 bases between them. There are 14 residues in the CDR3. CDR3 nucleotide sequence: TGCGCCAGCAGCCTGACTGGGACGGGCTACGAGCAGTACTTC. Its translation is CASSLTGTGYEQYF.

This clonotype was detected many times. The chain joins TRBV5-1 to TRBJ1-2; tentative D call: TRBD1 (6 bases). The CDR3 loop spans 13 amino acids. CDR1 is SGHRS, CDR2 YFSETQ, per germline. V lost 3 bases, J lost 10 bases, and 16 bases lay in between. In nucleotides, the CDR3 is TGCGCCAGCAGCTGGGGCGGGGGCGAGGACTACACCTTC. Its translation is CASSWGGGEDYTF.

This clonotype has at least ten counts. CDR3 loop: CASESGQGDQPQHF. CDR3 nucleotide sequence: TGCGCCAGCGAAAGCGGGCAGGGGGATCAGCCCCAGCATTTT. The V gene is TRBV10-2, the J gene TRBJ1-5; 7 bases match TRBD1. Germline V lookup: CDR1 WSHSY, CDR2 SAAADI. V gave up 8 bases and J gave up 5 bases; unmatched junction bases: 9. The CDR3 covers 14 residues.

This clonotype came up many times. V and J are TRBV2 and TRBJ1-4, with D perhaps TRBD1 (6 bases). The germline V and J ends were trimmed by 2 bases and 0 bases, with 10 bases remaining between them. This CDR3 region has 16 residues. Germline CDR1 reads SNHLY; CDR2 reads FYNNEI. In DNA form, the CDR3 reads TGTGCCAGCAGTGAAACAGGGCCCTCAACTAATGAAAAACTGTTTTTT. This translates into CASSETGPSTNEKLFF.

The J gene is TRBJ2-5, the V gene TRBV18; 8 bases match TRBD2. Trimming took 1 base from V and 7 from J; bases not matched to a gene: 5. Germline V lookup: CDR1 KGHSH, CDR2 LQKENI. The CDR3 covers 14 residues. CDR3 residues: CASSPLERGTTQYF. The CDR3 region has the DNA TGTGCCAGCTCACCACTGGAGCGGGGGACGACCCAGTACTTC.

At least ten counts were recorded for this clonotype. The chain recombines TRBV5-4 with TRBJ2-2; TRBD1 matches at 9 bases. This CDR3 is 15 amino acids long. V lost 4 bases, J lost 1 base, and 2 bases stayed unmatched. In germline, CDR1 is SGHNT, CDR2 YYREEE (reference sequence). CDR3 nucleotides: TGTGCCAGCAGCACAGGGGGCTTGAACACCGGGGAGCTGTTTTTT. Encoded protein: CASSTGGLNTGELFF.

This clonotype was seen many times. This chain links TRBV4-3 with TRBJ2-2; D is uncertain. The CDR3 loop spans 15 amino acids. Looked up from germline, CDR1 is LGHNA and CDR2 is YSLEER. V was cut by 1 base and J by 6 bases, with 12 bases left in between. CDR3 in amino acids: CASSQGLIQAGELFF. The CDR3 bases are TGCGCCAGCAGCCAAGGTCTGATTCAGGCCGGGGAGCTGTTTTTT.

In its sample, this clonotype was seen many times. This rearrangement joins TRBV7-2 to TRBJ1-3, with 10 bases matching TRBD1. V shed 2 bases, J shed 8 bases, and the junction held 3 bases outside the gene matches. The CDR3 extends over 14 amino acids. Per the germline V gene, CDR1 is SGHTA and CDR2 is FQGNSA. The CDR3 protein is CASSLNGQGDTIYF. The CDR3 nucleotides are TGTGCCAGCAGCTTAAATGGACAGGGGGACACCATATATTTT.

The V gene is TRBV20-1, the J gene TRBJ2-7; 11 nucleotides agree with TRBD1. V lost 0 bases and J lost 4; bases outside the gene matches: 5. The germline V gene encodes CDR1 DFQATT and CDR2 SNEGSKA (reference sequence). CDR3 length equals 15 residues. The CDR3 bases are TGCAGTGCTAGAGACACCGGGACAGGGGGGTACGAGCAGTACTTC. As protein: CSARDTGTGGYEQYF.

This clonotype was picked up many times. The chain has TRBV7-2 and TRBJ2-7; 9 nucleotides line up with TRBD2. This CDR3 contains 14 residues. CDR1 SGHTA and CDR2 FQGNSA come from the germline V gene. V shed 1 base, J shed 3 bases, and the junction held 1 base outside the gene matches. CDR3 sequence reads: CASSLGTSVYEQYF. The DNA for the CDR3 is TGTGCCAGCAGCTTAGGGACTAGCGTCTACGAGCAGTACTTC.

The sample holds many counts of this clonotype. V usage is TRBV18 and J usage is TRBJ2-1; 14 positions match TRBD2. The junction had 8 bases not matched to a gene; V was cut back by 0 bases and J by 7 bases. In germline, CDR1 is KGHSH, CDR2 LQKENI. The length of the CDR3 is 18 residues. In DNA form, the CDR3 reads TGTGCCAGCTCACCACCTGGGACTAGCGGGAGTCTGGGTAATGAGCAGTTCTTC. Translated, it gives CASSPPGTSGSLGNEQFF.

Many counts were recorded for this clonotype. V and J are TRBV12-3 or TRBV12-4 and TRBJ1-2; TRBD1 is a possible D gene (6 bases). V was clipped by 8 bases and J by 5 bases, with 21 bases between them. The CDR3 contains 15 residues. CDR3 sequence: CASAPGGARLYGYTF. The CDR3 region has the DNA TGTGCCAGCGCCCCGGGGGGGGCTAGGTTGTATGGCTACACCTTC.

In its sample, this clonotype was seen a few times. V and J are TRBV28 and TRBJ1-5, with D possibly TRBD1 on 6 matching bases. This CDR3 contains 17 residues. Trimming took 1 base from V and 2 from J, leaving 15 bases between them. In germline, CDR1 is MDHEN, CDR2 SYDVKM. CDR3 sequence: CASSLFGDNGGNQPQHF. For the CDR3, the DNA is TGTGCCAGCAGTTTATTCGGGGACAATGGGGGCAATCAGCCCCAGCATTTT.

This clonotype was picked up many times. This sequence joins TRBV20-1 and TRBJ2-2; D possibly corresponds to TRBD1 (5 bases). Trimming took off 6 bases at V and 5 bases at J, with 16 bases between the two ends. The CDR3 contains 14 residues. The germline V gene encodes CDR1 DFQATT and CDR2 SNEGSKA (reference sequence). DNA for the CDR3: TGCAGTGCCCGCACCCCAGGGTTAACCGGGGAGCTGTTTTTT. This codes for CSARTPGLTGELFF.

The chain recombines TRBV7-2 with TRBJ1-6, with D possibly TRBD1 on 5 matching bases. The length of the CDR3 is 15 residues. Germline CDR1 and CDR2: SGHTA and FQGNSA. Trimming shortened V by 1 base and J by 5 bases, and 9 bases separated the two germline ends. The CDR3 region is CASSLGGRHNSPLHF. As DNA, the CDR3 is TGTGCCAGCAGCTTAGGGGGACGGCATAATTCACCCCTCCACTTT.

This clonotype was recorded at least ten times. The V call is TRBV7-3, the J call TRBJ2-6; D remains unclear. Trimming took 1 base from V and 1 from J, leaving 2 bases between them. The CDR3 totals 14 residues. The germline V gene has CDR1 SGHTA and CDR2 FQGTGA. The CDR3 spells CASSLNSGANVLTF. CDR3 bases: TGTGCCAGCAGCTTAAATTCTGGGGCCAACGTCCTGACTTTC.

In this sample, this clonotype turned up a few times. The chain uses TRBV20-1 and TRBJ1-3; D unclear. CDR1 and CDR2 (germline): DFQATT, SNEGSKA (reference sequence). Trimming took 4 bases from V and 0 from J, leaving 7 bases between them. The CDR3 has 13 residues. The CDR3 coding sequence is TGCAGTGCTAACAGTAACTCTGGAAACACCATATATTTT. This translates into CSANSNSGNTIYF.

In its sample, this clonotype was seen many times. The chain recombines TRBV29-1 with TRBJ2-7; 9 bases are a match to TRBD1. CDR1 and CDR2 (germline): SQVTM, ANQGSEA. The CDR3 has 13 residues. With 5 bases clipped from V and 5 bases from J, the junction kept 7 bases outside the gene matches. CDR3 nucleotides: TGCAGCGTTCGAACAGGGGGCCGTAACGAGCAGTACTTC. Translated: CSVRTGGRNEQYF.

V and J are TRBV20-1 and TRBJ1-1; D is possibly TRBD1 (5 bases). The CDR3 runs 12 residues. Deletions cut 5 bases from V and 4 bases from J, with 11 bases between. Germline CDR1 reads DFQATT; CDR2 reads SNEGSKA (reference sequence). DNA of the CDR3: TGCAGTGCTTCCCCGGGGACCACTGAAGCTTTCTTT. As protein: CSASPGTTEAFF.

This clonotype was found many times. The chain is built from TRBV10-3 and TRBJ2-7; 8 bases match TRBD1. Germline assignment: CDR1 ENHRY and CDR2 SYGVKD. V dropped 3 bases and J dropped 9; count of bases not matched to a gene: 1. CDR3 length equals 11 residues. CDR3 protein: CAISDRGLQYF. CDR3 bases: TGTGCCATCAGTGACAGGGGGCTGCAGTACTTC.

The table lists this clonotype with many counts. This chain joins TRBV27 and TRBJ2-6, with TRBD1 matching over 8 bases. Germline V lookup: CDR1 MNHEY, CDR2 SMNVEV (reference sequence). V was pared by 2 bases and J by 0 bases, with 3 bases of the junction left unmatched. This CDR3 has 17 residues. CDR3 amino acids: CASSLGTGVSGANVLTF. CDR3 DNA sequence: TGTGCCAGCAGTTTAGGGACAGGTGTCTCTGGGGCCAACGTCCTGACTTTC.